The 25 T cell receptor beta chains given below trace back to one sample, sequenced in a study of T-cell reconstitution after alpha-beta-depleted transplantation in children. As it was prepared, the TCRbeta library received unique molecular identifiers. TCRdb itself ran the PCR reads through MiXCR, one entry per CDR3 protein. The table includes 780,000 or so distinct CDR3 sequences, around 15% detected once. The sequences come from PBMCs, mostly from graft donor cells, collected 360 days after TCRalphabeta/CD19-depleted stem cell transplant. The receptors here all came from a male patient under 18 who had a stem cell transplant for acute lymphoblastic leukemia, so the T cells may come from the graft donor.

The chain carries TRBV20-1 and TRBJ2-7, with 7 bases that match TRBD1. Trimming at V came to 4 bases and at J to 2 bases, leaving 17 bases not matched to a gene. The CDR3 is 17 residues long. Germline-derived CDR1 and CDR2 are DFQATT and SNEGSKA (reference sequence). The CDR3 region is CSAKPPNPRQGAYEQYF. In DNA, the CDR3 is TGCAGTGCTAAGCCCCCAAATCCCCGACAGGGAGCCTACGAGCAGTACTTC.

The gene calls are TRBV2 and TRBJ2-2; either TRBD1 or TRBD2 may fit D (5 bases each). CDR1 and CDR2 from the germline V gene are SNHLY and FYNNEI. CDR3 size: 16 residues. With 2 bases removed from V and 3 bases from J, the gap between germline ends came to 13 bases. DNA of the CDR3: TGTGCCAGCAGTGAATGGGGGATGAGGCACACCGGGGAGCTGTTTTTT. This sequence encodes CASSEWGMRHTGELFF. Variable domain in full (rest from reference TRBV2 and TRBJ2-2): EPEVTQTPSHQVTQMGQEVILRCVPISNHLYFYWYRQILGQKVEFLVSFYNNEISEKSEIFDDQFSVERPDGSNFTLKIRSTKLEDSAMYFCASSEWGMRHTGELFFGEGSRLTVL.

This clonotype was detected a few times. The chain combines TRBV2 with TRBJ2-3; maybe TRBD2 (7 bases). This CDR3 region has 19 residues. Germline CDR1 SNHLY, CDR2 FYNNEI. Trimming shortened V by 0 bases and J by 1 base, and 20 bases separated the two germline ends. CDR3: CASSEALWGGLRRTDTQYF. DNA of the CDR3: TGTGCCAGCAGTGAAGCGCTTTGGGGGGGGCTCCGCCGCACAGATACGCAGTATTTT.

The chain employs TRBV4-1 and TRBJ2-3; 7 bases match TRBD1. Germline loops: CDR1 MGHRA, CDR2 YSYEKL. Losses at the gene ends were 3 bases for V and 1 base for J; bases not matched to a gene: 7. This CDR3 is 16 amino acids long. The CDR3 DNA is TGCGCCAGCAGCCAGGGGAACAGGGGTGGCACAGATACGCAGTATTTT. It is translated as CASSQGNRGGTDTQYF.

This clonotype was counted a few times. The chain carries TRBV2 and TRBJ1-3, with D possibly matching TRBD1 (6 bases). From germline, CDR1 is SNHLY and CDR2 FYNNEI. The CDR3 spans 16 residues. V gave up 6 bases and J gave up 0 bases, with 15 bases separating them. The CDR3 nucleotides are TGTGCCAGCAGCCTAACGGGGGCGCTCTCTGGAAACACCATATATTTT. Encoded protein: CASSLTGALSGNTIYF.

This clonotype was detected a few times. The chain employs TRBV7-7 and TRBJ2-1, with unresolved D. This CDR3 is 13 amino acids long. V was pared by 0 bases and J by 6 bases, with 6 bases between. Germline assignment: CDR1 SSHAT and CDR2 FNYEAQ (reference sequence). CDR3 region: CASSLALLNEQFF. CDR3 bases: TGTGCCAGCAGCTTAGCATTGCTCAATGAGCAGTTCTTC.

The chain employs TRBV4-1 and TRBJ1-1; TRBD1 might be the D (6 bases). V gave up 6 bases and J gave up 0 bases, with 20 bases separating them. The CDR3 is 17 residues long. From germline, CDR1 is MGHRA and CDR2 YSYEKL. The CDR3 reads CASRDHVGGRMNTEAFF. The CDR3 nucleotides are TGCGCCAGCAGGGACCACGTAGGGGGACGTATGAACACTGAAGCTTTCTTT.

The chain recombines TRBV12-3 or TRBV12-4 with TRBJ2-5, with 11 bases matching TRBD2. This CDR3 has 19 amino acids. V shed 5 bases and J 3 bases; nucleotides not matched to a gene: 17. Written as DNA, the CDR3 is TGTGCCAGCAGTCCATCGGCGCGACTCCTACTAGCGGGAGAAGAGACCCAGTACTTC. Translating it yields CASSPSARLLLAGEETQYF.

The V gene is TRBV9, the J gene TRBJ2-5; D perhaps matches TRBD1 (6 bases). The V end was cut by 8 bases, the J end by 5 bases, with 16 bases between. Germline assignment: CDR1 SGDLS and CDR2 YYNGEE. The CDR3 has 13 amino acids. The CDR3 coding sequence is TGTGCCAGTGCGACAGGACTCAGGGAGACCCAGTACTTC. It translates to CASATGLRETQYF. Looking up the rest from reference TRBV9 and TRBJ2-5 gives the full variable domain: DSGVTQTPKHLITATGQRVTLRCSPRSGDLSVYWYQQSLDQGLQFLIQYYNGEERAKGNILERFSAQQFPDLHSELNLSSLELGDSALYFCASATGLRETQYFGPGTRLLVL.

The chain has TRBV7-2 and TRBJ2-2; 10 bases align to TRBD1. The CDR3 sequence is 15 residues long. Looked up from germline, CDR1 is SGHTA and CDR2 is FQGNSA. Trimming cost V 6 bases and J 7 bases; bases outside gene matches: 8. The CDR3 region has the DNA TGTGCCAGCAGACCCGGGACAGGGGTTGGCGGGGAGCTGTTTTTT. Translation: CASRPGTGVGGELFF. The full variable domain, its missing parts supplied by reference TRBV7-2 and TRBJ2-2, is GAGVSQSPSNKVTEKGKDVELRCDPISGHTALYWYRQSLGQGLEFLIYFQGNSAPDKSGLPSDRFSAERTGGSVSTLTIQRTQQEDSAVYLCASRPGTGVGGELFFGEGSRLTVL.

The chain links TRBV7-9 to TRBJ1-2; no clear D. The CDR3 spans 16 residues. V shed 1 base and J shed 2 bases, with 14 bases lying between them. Looked up from germline, CDR1 is SEHNR and CDR2 is FQNEAQ (reference sequence). The CDR3 here is CASSLGMGTLNYGYTF. In nucleotides, the CDR3 is TGTGCCAGCAGCTTAGGGATGGGAACCCTGAACTATGGCTACACCTTC.

This chain links TRBV7-3 with TRBJ2-7; the D gene is possibly TRBD1 (5 bases). V was trimmed by 2 bases and J by 5 bases, leaving 10 bases between them. Looked up from germline, CDR1 is SGHTA and CDR2 is FQGTGA. The CDR3 totals 13 residues. In nucleotides, the CDR3 is TGTGCCAGCAGCTTACAGGGATTCAACGAGCAGTACTTC. It codes for CASSLQGFNEQYF.

The table lists this clonotype with a count of one. The chain is built from TRBV5-1 and TRBJ2-7; tentatively, D is TRBD1 (6 bases). CDR1 and CDR2 from the germline V gene are SGHRS and YFSETQ. This CDR3 is built from 15 residues. The ends were cut back, 2 bases at V and 2 bases at J, with 14 bases in the middle. CDR3 region: CASSFQGSPTYEQYF. CDR3 coding DNA: TGCGCCAGCAGCTTCCAGGGGTCCCCCACCTACGAGCAGTACTTC.

The chain employs TRBV29-1 and TRBJ2-2, with no clear D. Deletions cut 1 base from V and 0 bases from J, with 6 bases between. CDR3 length: 14 amino acids. CDR1 is SQVTM and CDR2 is ANQGSEA in the germline V gene. The DNA of the CDR3 is TGCAGCGTTGAAGGCAGACCGAACACCGGGGAGCTGTTTTTT. Amino acids: CSVEGRPNTGELFF.

The V call is TRBV2, the J call TRBJ2-3; D is ambiguous. V was pared by 3 bases and J by 1 base, with 8 bases between. Germline values: CDR1 SNHLY, CDR2 FYNNEI. The CDR3 length is 14 residues. The CDR3 loop reads CASSDMTGTDTQYF. CDR3 coding DNA: TGTGCCAGCAGTGATATGACGGGCACAGATACGCAGTATTTT.

This clonotype has a handful of counts. The junction departs from germline at one end; a sequencing error may be responsible. The chain combines TRBV5-1 with TRBJ2-7, with a weak D call TRBD2 (5 bases). This CDR3 has 12 residues. In germline, CDR1 is SGHRS, CDR2 YFSETQ. CDR3 amino acids: CASSFTGDEQYF. In DNA, the CDR3 is TGTGCCAGCAGTTTTACCGGGGACGAGCAGTACTTC. Filled out from reference TRBV5-1 and TRBJ2-7, the complete variable domain reads KAGVTQTPRYLIKTRGQQVTLSCSPISGHRSVSWYQQTPGQGLQFLFEYFSETQRNKGNFPGRFSGRQFSNSRSEMNVSTLELGDSALYLCASSFTGDEQYFGPGTRLTVT.

The V call is TRBV5-6, the J call TRBJ2-1, with D unclear. From germline, CDR1 is SGHDT and CDR2 YYEEEE. V lost 4 bases, J lost 3 bases, and 14 bases lay in between. This CDR3 has 15 amino acids. The CDR3 loop is CASSDKLADYNEQFF. The CDR3 coding sequence is TGTGCCAGCAGCGACAAACTGGCGGACTACAATGAGCAGTTCTTC.

This clonotype appeared a few times. The chain has TRBV30 and TRBJ2-7; D perhaps matches TRBD2 (6 bases). V was cut by 2 bases and J by 5 bases, with 13 bases left in between. The CDR3 totals 13 residues. The germline V gene has CDR1 GTSNPN and CDR2 SVGIG (reference sequence). CDR3 nucleotides: TGTGCCTGGAGTCGGGGGAGCGATAACGAGCAGTACTTC. This gives the protein CAWSRGSDNEQYF. The entire variable domain, with the rest obtained from reference TRBV30 and TRBJ2-7, is as follows: SQTIHQWPATLVQPVGSPLSLECTVEGTSNPNLYWYRQAAGRGLQLLFYSVGIGQISSEVPQNLSASRPQDRQFILSSKKLLLSDSGFYLCAWSRGSDNEQYFGPGTRLTVT.

V and J are TRBV20-1 and TRBJ2-6, with D uncertain. This CDR3 contains 18 residues. With 1 base removed from V and 0 bases from J, the gap between germline ends came to 16 bases. Germline V gene sequence: CDR1 DFQATT, CDR2 SNEGSKA (reference sequence). CDR3 sequence reads: CSARVFKLPSSGANVLTF. The CDR3 bases are TGCAGTGCTAGAGTATTTAAGCTGCCCAGCTCTGGGGCCAACGTCCTGACTTTC.

The chain employs TRBV5-1 and TRBJ2-1, with D unclear. V lost 4 bases and J 7 bases, leaving 21 bases between the germline ends. This CDR3 has 16 residues. Germline lookup yields CDR1 SGHRS and CDR2 YFSETQ. As DNA, the CDR3 is TGCGCCAGCAGCCGCCTTATCGCCCCTCGACCTAATGAGCAGTTCTTC. This codes for CASSRLIAPRPNEQFF.

This clonotype was counted at least ten times. This rearrangement joins TRBV5-6 to TRBJ2-5, with 7 bases identical to TRBD2. Germline values: CDR1 SGHDT, CDR2 YYEEEE. The length of the CDR3 is 15 residues. V lost 4 bases to trimming and J lost 4 bases; unmatched junction nucleotides: 10. CDR3 DNA sequence: TGTGCCAGCAGCCGGGGGTTAGCGGGTGCAGAGACCCAGTACTTC. Amino acid sequence: CASSRGLAGAETQYF.

The genes are TRBV4-1 and TRBJ1-5; D possibly corresponds to TRBD1 (5 bases). Germline loops: CDR1 MGHRA, CDR2 YSYEKL. There are 16 residues in the CDR3. The V end lost 3 bases, the J end lost 2 bases, and 14 bases lay between the germline ends. The chain's CDR3 is CASSHRGGTGNQPQHF. In DNA, the CDR3 is TGCGCCAGCAGCCATCGGGGGGGAACTGGCAATCAGCCCCAGCATTTT.

The chain carries TRBV12-3 or TRBV12-4 and TRBJ2-3; D is ambiguous. Trimming cost V 5 bases and J 3 bases, with 6 bases left between them. CDR3 length equals 12 residues. The CDR3 loop reads CASSPETDTQYF. The CDR3 DNA follows: TGTGCCAGCAGTCCGGAAACAGATACGCAGTATTTT.

The rearrangement links TRBV14 to TRBJ2-1; perhaps TRBD2 as D (6 bases). Germline V gene lookup returns CDR1 SGHDN and CDR2 FVKESK. V was pared by 0 bases and J by 12 bases, with 9 bases between. The CDR3 totals 12 residues. In DNA form, the CDR3 reads TGTGCCAGCAGCCAAGAGGGGCGGGGGCAGTTCTTC. Translated: CASSQEGRGQFF.

This CDR3 is CASSWGLAVEQYF. The CDR3 DNA is TGCGCCAGCAGCTGGGGACTAGCAGTCGAGCAGTACTTC. This rearrangement joins TRBV5-1 to TRBJ2-7; 9 nucleotides agree with TRBD2. The CDR3 spans 13 residues. Germline CDR1 is SGHRS and CDR2 is YFSETQ. V lost 3 bases, J lost 6 bases, and 4 bases stayed unmatched. The whole variable domain, filled in from reference TRBV5-1 and TRBJ2-7, reads KAGVTQTPRYLIKTRGQQVTLSCSPISGHRSVSWYQQTPGQGLQFLFEYFSETQRNKGNFPGRFSGRQFSNSRSEMNVSTLELGDSALYLCASSWGLAVEQYFGPGTRLTVT.